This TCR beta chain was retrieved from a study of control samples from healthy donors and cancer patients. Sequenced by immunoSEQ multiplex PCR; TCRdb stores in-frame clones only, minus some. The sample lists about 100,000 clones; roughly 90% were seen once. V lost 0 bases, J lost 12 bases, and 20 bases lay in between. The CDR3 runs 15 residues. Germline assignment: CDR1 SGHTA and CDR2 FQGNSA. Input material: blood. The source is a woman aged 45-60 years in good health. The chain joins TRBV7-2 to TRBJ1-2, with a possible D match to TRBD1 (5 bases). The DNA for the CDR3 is TGTGCCAGCAGCTTAGCCACAGCATGGCCCTTAGGGGACACCTTC. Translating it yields CASSLATAWPLGDTF.